This passage covers 11 T cell receptor beta chains from one sample sequenced in a study of beta chain features in type 1 diabetes. Reverse transcribing all isolated RNA meant expressed TCRB transcripts were sequenced. Sequenced by immunoSEQ multiplex PCR; TCRdb stores in-frame clones only, minus some. The sample lists 860,000 or so clones; 15% to 20% were seen once. Sequencing was carried out using naive CD4+ T cells from blood. Source of these receptors: a young woman in good health.

This clone was picked up a small number of times. J is TRBJ2-4 and V is TRBV19, with 8 bases identical to TRBD2. This CDR3 region has 16 residues. CDR1 and CDR2 (germline): LNHDA, SQIVND (reference sequence). Trimming cost V 3 bases and J 5 bases; bases outside gene matches: 9. CDR3 sequence (DNA): TGTGCCAGTAGTATTATCTCGTCGGGAGGGCAAAACATTCAGTACTTC. It specifies CASSIISSGGQNIQYF.

This clone was observed a handful of times. V is TRBV5-1 and J is TRBJ2-7; D not certain. Trimming left V 4 bases short and J 2 bases short, with 13 bases between. The length of the CDR3 is 14 residues. Germline values: CDR1 SGHRS, CDR2 YFSETQ. The DNA for the CDR3 is TGCGCCAGCAGCACCGGAACAGAAACCTACGAGCAGTACTTC. Amino acid sequence: CASSTGTETYEQYF.

The table lists this clone with a few counts. The chain is built from TRBV7-9 and TRBJ2-4, with unresolved D. V was cut by 4 bases and J by 1 base, with 14 bases left in between. This CDR3 spans 16 amino acids. Germline V gene data show CDR1 as SEHNR and CDR2 as FQNEAQ (reference sequence). For the CDR3, the DNA is TGTGCCAGCAGCTCCGCCTCACGCCGGGCCAAAAACATTCAGTACTTC. Protein sequence: CASSSASRRAKNIQYF. Together with reference TRBV7-9 and TRBJ2-4, the CDR3 gives the full variable domain: DTGVSQNPRHKITKRGQNVTFRCDPISEHNRLYWYRQTLGQGPEFLTYFQNEAQLEKSRLLSDRFSAERPKGSFSTLEIQRTEQGDSAMYLCASSSASRRAKNIQYFGAGTRLSVL.

The rearrangement uses TRBV28 and TRBJ1-5; D is perhaps TRBD1 (6 bases). This CDR3 region has 16 residues. Germline V CDR1 and CDR2: MDHEN, SYDVKM. Trimming stripped 7 bases from V and 2 bases from J, with 18 bases between. DNA for the CDR3: TGTGCCAGCACCCCAGGAAGAAGGGGGGGCAATCAGCCCCAGCATTTT. Protein sequence: CASTPGRRGGNQPQHF.

This clone has more than one count but fewer than ten. V gene TRBV18 combines with J gene TRBJ2-7; weak D call: TRBD2 (5 bases). Trimming took off 3 bases at V and 3 bases at J, with 15 bases between the two ends. CDR3 length equals 15 residues. The germline V gene has CDR1 KGHSH and CDR2 LQKENI. This CDR3 is CASSPSRGENYEQYF. The CDR3 DNA reads TGTGCCAGCTCACCGAGCCGGGGTGAGAACTACGAGCAGTACTTC.

This chain joins TRBV5-6 and TRBJ2-7, with TRBD1 as a possible D gene (6 bases). This CDR3 region has 14 residues. CDR1 is SGHDT, CDR2 YYEEEE, per germline. V was cut by 3 bases and J by 2 bases, with 12 bases left in between. The CDR3 spells CASSSIDRPYEQYF. For the CDR3, the DNA is TGTGCCAGCAGCTCCATAGACAGGCCCTACGAGCAGTACTTC.

The chain has TRBV13 and TRBJ2-3; no clear D. The CDR3 covers 12 residues. V was pared by 3 bases and J by 7 bases, with 8 bases between. Germline CDR1 and CDR2: PRHDT and FYEKMQ (reference sequence). CDR3 sequence reads: CASSFWGNTQYF. The DNA for the CDR3 is TGTGCCAGCAGCTTTTGGGGAAATACGCAGTATTTT.

The chain combines TRBV2 with TRBJ2-5, with D unclear. The V end lost 1 base, the J end lost 2 bases, and 5 bases lay between the germline ends. The CDR3 consists of 13 residues. CDR1 is SNHLY and CDR2 is FYNNEI in the germline V gene. The CDR3 loop is CASSEVGQETQYF. The CDR3 nucleotides are TGTGCCAGCAGTGAAGTGGGGCAAGAGACCCAGTACTTC.

J is TRBJ2-3 and V is TRBV9, with 8 bases aligning to TRBD2. The junction had 5 bases not matched to a gene; V was cut back by 1 base and J by 4 bases. CDR1 is SGDLS and CDR2 is YYNGEE in the germline V gene. The CDR3 has 15 amino acids. The CDR3 region is CASSVLAGKPDTQYF. CDR3 DNA sequence: TGTGCCAGCAGCGTATTAGCGGGAAAGCCAGATACGCAGTATTTT.

This clone came up a few times. V and J are TRBV28 and TRBJ2-6, with D tentatively TRBD1 (6 bases). The CDR3 is made up of 16 amino acids. Germline values: CDR1 MDHEN, CDR2 SYDVKM. Trimming removed 4 bases at V and 4 bases at J, with 14 bases between. CDR3 sequence: CASSSPYRAGANVLTF. In DNA form, the CDR3 reads TGTGCCAGCAGTTCACCCTACAGGGCCGGGGCCAACGTCCTGACTTTC.

This clone showed up just a few times. The chain carries TRBV10-2 and TRBJ2-2, with 7 bases that match TRBD1. With V trimmed by 6 bases and J by 5 bases, 6 bases remained unmatched. Germline V gene sequence: CDR1 WSHSY, CDR2 SAAADI. CDR3 length equals 14 residues. The chain's CDR3 is CASRAGTDTGELFF. CDR3 DNA: TGCGCCAGCAGGGCCGGGACAGATACCGGGGAGCTGTTTTTT.